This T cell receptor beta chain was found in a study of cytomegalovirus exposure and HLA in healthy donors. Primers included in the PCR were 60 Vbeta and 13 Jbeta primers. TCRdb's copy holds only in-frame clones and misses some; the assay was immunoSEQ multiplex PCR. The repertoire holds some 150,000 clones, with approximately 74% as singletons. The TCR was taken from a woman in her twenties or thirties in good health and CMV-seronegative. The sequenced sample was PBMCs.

In DNA, the CDR3 is TGTGCCAGCAGACTCCAGGGTGGCACTAACTATGGCTACACCTTC. It is translated as CASRLQGGTNYGYTF. The chain joins TRBV11-2 to TRBJ1-2, with a tentative D call TRBD1 (5 bases). Trimming pared 6 bases from V and 0 bases from J, leaving 14 bases between. Germline V CDR1 and CDR2: SGHAT, FQNNGV. This CDR3 has 15 residues. Variable domain in full (rest from reference TRBV11-2 and TRBJ1-2): EAGVAQSPRYKIIEKRQSVAFWCNPISGHATLYWYQQILGQGPKLLIQFQNNGVVDDSQLPKDRFSAERLKGVDSTLKIQPAKLEDSAVYLCASRLQGGTNYGYTFGSGTRLTVV.